This T cell receptor beta chain is from a study of beta chain features in type 1 diabetes. Study information: Cell yields, age and gender were similar between patients and healthy donors.

Study conclusions and caveats: Moderate but significant shortening of TCRB CDR3s was recorded in all four CD4+ subsets from Type 1 diabetes patients.

Sequenced material consisted of expressed TCRB transcripts (all of the isolated RNA was reverse transcribed). Assay: immunoSEQ multiplex PCR; the TCRdb copy retains only in-frame clones and omits some. Here the sample spans roughly 250,000 clones, around 68% being singletons. Of note for this clone: Its matching antigen is unknown.

The CDR3 loop spans 14 amino acids. In germline, CDR1 is SGHVS, CDR2 FNYEAQ. V lost 5 bases, J lost 2 bases, and 12 bases lay in between. Sorted populations all exceeded 95% purity. The chain links TRBV7-6 to TRBJ2-5; D may be TRBD1 (6 bases). The TCR was taken from a man aged 25 to 40 in good health. The sequencing input was naive CD4+ T cells from blood. CDR3 bases: TGTGCCAGCAGCCCGAGACAGGATCAAGAGACCCAGTACTTC. It yields the protein CASSPRQDQETQYF. The full variable domain, rest sourced from reference TRBV7-6 and TRBJ2-5, is GAGVSQSPRYKVTKRGQDVALRCDPISGHVSLYWYRQALGQGPEFLTYFNYEAQQDKSGLPNDRFSAERPEGSISTLTIQRTEQRDSAMYRCASSPRQDQETQYFGPGTRLLVL.